The rows below give T cell receptor beta chains drawn from one sample of a study of CD8 T cells in Susac syndrome. Each CDR3 protein gets one entry after TCRdb re-called the immunoSEQ multiplex PCR reads with MiXCR. The data show about 130,000 distinct CDR3 sequences, 90% to 95% seen once. Input material: CD8+ T cells from PBMCs. These receptors were obtained from a human donor with multiple sclerosis. The CDR3 runs from the conserved cysteine through the conserved F or W. Each record gives: clone size, J gene, D gene, V gene, CDR3 protein, CDR3 DNA. A D gene is named only where the DNA matches it firmly. The size field is filled for only some rows; it gives once, few, many or a size class.

>NA|TRBJ2-1|TRBD2|TRBV15
CATSRDLAGVRMDNEQFF
TGTGCCACCAGCAGAGATTTAGCGGGAGTGAGGATGGACAATGAGCAGTTCTTC
>NA|TRBJ2-1|NA|TRBV27
CASSLKGVRVYDEQFF
TGTGCCAGCAGTTTAAAGGGGGTGAGGGTATACGATGAGCAGTTCTTC
>NA|TRBJ1-2|NA|TRBV7-8
CASSLHVPRVGLLYGYTF
TGTGCCAGCAGCTTACATGTCCCCCGGGTGGGTCTCCTCTATGGCTACACCTTC
>once|TRBJ2-3|NA|TRBV30
CAWSEGSFPDTQYF
TGTGCCTGGAGTGAGGGGTCCTTCCCAGATACGCAGTATTTT
>NA|TRBJ2-1|TRBD2|TRBV15
CATSRSGTSVEQFF
TGTGCCACCAGCAGATCAGGGACTAGCGTCGAGCAGTTCTTC
>few|TRBJ2-7|NA|TRBV4-1
CASSQTGTFLYEQYF
TGCGCCAGCAGCCAAACCGGGACTTTCCTGTACGAGCAGTACTTC
>NA|TRBJ2-7|TRBD1|TRBV28
CASRGDREGEVYEQYF
TGTGCCAGCAGGGGGGACAGGGAAGGCGAGGTCTACGAGCAGTACTTC
>NA|TRBJ1-5|NA|TRBV6-6
CASSYRGETNQPQHF
TGTGCCAGCAGTTACCGAGGTGAAACCAATCAGCCCCAGCATTTT
>NA|TRBJ2-5|NA|TRBV7-6
CASSPRLGMKTQYF
TGTGCCAGCAGCCCCAGACTTGGTATGAAGACCCAGTACTTC
>NA|TRBJ1-1|NA|TRBV12-3/TRBV12-4
CASSLHREFTTEAFF
TGTGCCAGCAGCTTGCACAGGGAGTTCACCACTGAAGCTTTCTTT
>NA|TRBJ2-3|NA|TRBV5-1
CASLGPGVYTDTQYF
TGCGCCAGCCTCGGACCGGGAGTCTACACAGATACGCAGTATTTT
>NA|TRBJ1-1|NA|TRBV24-1
CATSDFQNTEAFF
TGTGCCACCAGTGATTTTCAGAACACTGAAGCTTTCTTT
>NA|TRBJ2-4|TRBD2|TRBV25-1
CASSGRKGGTKNIQYF
TGTGCCAGCAGTGGGCGAAAGGGAGGGACCAAAAACATTCAGTACTTC
>NA|TRBJ2-5|NA|TRBV20-1
CSARELGVIQETQYF
TGCAGTGCTAGAGAACTAGGGGTTATCCAAGAGACCCAGTACTTC
>NA|TRBJ2-3|TRBD2|TRBV2
CASSDLAGGRGTDTQYF
TGTGCCAGCAGTGACCTAGCGGGGGGGCGTGGCACAGATACGCAGTATTTT
>NA|TRBJ2-7|TRBD1|TRBV7-9
CASSPGQGIGEQYF
TGTGCCAGCAGCCCGGGACAGGGGATAGGAGAGCAGTACTTC
>NA|TRBJ2-3|TRBD2|TRBV6-2/TRBV6-3
CASSSGTSGITDTQYF
TGTGCCAGCAGTTCCGGGACTAGCGGGATCACAGATACGCAGTATTTT
>NA|TRBJ2-1|TRBD2|TRBV7-9
CASSSGTSGYNEQFF
TGTGCCAGCAGCTCCGGGACTAGCGGTTACAATGAGCAGTTCTTC
>NA|TRBJ1-1|NA|TRBV9
CASSPTSGTEAFF
TGTGCCAGCTCGCCGACCTCGGGCACTGAAGCTTTCTTT
>NA|TRBJ1-4|NA|TRBV12-3/TRBV12-4
CASSIQGSNEKLFF
TGTGCCAGCAGTATCCAGGGGAGTAATGAAAAACTGTTTTTT
>NA|TRBJ2-5|TRBD2|TRBV9
CASSVGETSVRETQYF
TGTGCCAGCAGCGTAGGCGAGACTAGCGTGCGGGAGACCCAGTACTTC
>NA|TRBJ1-1|NA|TRBV10-2
CASSESGDTEAFF
TGCGCCAGCAGTGAGTCGGGGGACACTGAAGCTTTCTTT
>NA|TRBJ2-6|NA|TRBV12-3/TRBV12-4
CASSSPSTGTGANVLTF
TGTGCCAGCAGTTCCCCCTCAACAGGAACTGGGGCCAACGTCCTGACTTTC
>NA|TRBJ2-6|TRBD1|TRBV29-1
CSVVDRDTGANVLTF
TGCAGCGTTGTGGACAGGGACACTGGGGCCAACGTCCTGACTTTC
>NA|TRBJ2-7|TRBD2|TRBV10-2
CASSGGGSYEQYF
TGCGCCAGCAGTGGGGGGGGCTCCTACGAGCAGTACTTC
>NA|TRBJ2-5|NA|TRBV6-2/TRBV6-3
CASTPGIGGQETQYF
TGTGCCAGCACTCCGGGGATCGGGGGACAAGAGACCCAGTACTTC
>NA|TRBJ2-2|NA|TRBV19
CASSIGGGGYIGELFF
TGTGCCAGTAGTATAGGTGGAGGGGGCTATATCGGGGAGCTGTTTTTT
>NA|TRBJ1-1|NA|TRBV15
CATSRTENTEAFF
TGTGCCACCAGCCGGACAGAGAACACTGAAGCTTTCTTT
>once|TRBJ2-7|NA|TRBV12-3/TRBV12-4
CASGPGRSYEQYF
TGTGCCAGCGGTCCGGGACGGTCCTACGAGCAGTACTTC
>NA|TRBJ2-5|NA|TRBV29-1
CSVKTGTSKTQYF
TGCAGCGTGAAAACAGGGACGTCGAAGACCCAGTACTTC
>NA|TRBJ1-4|NA|TRBV6-5
CASSYSQTNEKLFF
TGTGCCAGCAGTTACTCACAGACTAATGAAAAACTGTTTTTT
>NA|TRBJ2-5|NA|TRBV15
CATSRVHTRGETQYF
TGTGCCACCAGCAGAGTCCACACGAGGGGAGAGACCCAGTACTTC
>NA|TRBJ2-2|NA|TRBV7-8
CASSLGVTAITGELFF
TGTGCCAGCAGCTTAGGTGTGACAGCTATCACCGGGGAGCTGTTTTTT
>NA|TRBJ2-2|TRBD1|TRBV9
CASSVGQGATGELFF
TGTGCCAGCAGCGTAGGACAGGGGGCTACCGGGGAGCTGTTTTTT
>NA|TRBJ2-7|NA|TRBV20-1
CSARALDFYEQYF
TGCAGTGCTAGAGCCCTGGACTTCTACGAGCAGTACTTC
>NA|TRBJ2-7|NA|TRBV30
CAWSWNNPMDEQYF
TGTGCCTGGAGTTGGAACAACCCGATGGACGAGCAGTACTTC
>NA|TRBJ2-7|TRBD1|TRBV5-1
CASSPEGTGSFYEQYF
TGCGCCAGCAGCCCAGAGGGGACAGGATCATTCTACGAGCAGTACTTC
>NA|TRBJ2-4|TRBD1|TRBV13
CASSEGTGGANIQYF
TGTGCCAGCAGCGAGGGGACAGGGGGCGCGAACATTCAGTACTTC
>once|TRBJ2-5|TRBD2|TRBV7-9
CASSLQRGSGETQYF
TGTGCCAGCAGCTTGCAGCGGGGGTCGGGGGAGACCCAGTACTTC
>NA|TRBJ2-7|NA|TRBV14
CASSPYSSYEQYF
TGTGCCAGCAGCCCTTACAGCTCCTACGAGCAGTACTTC
>NA|TRBJ1-1|TRBD1|TRBV10-3
CATLTGVNTEAFF
TGTGCCACCCTGACAGGGGTGAACACTGAAGCTTTCTTT
>NA|TRBJ2-1|NA|TRBV12-5
CASGGGGYNEQFF
TGTGCTAGTGGGGGGGGAGGCTACAATGAGCAGTTCTTC
>NA|TRBJ2-7|NA|TRBV29-1
CSVVGFSYEQYF
TGCAGCGTCGTAGGTTTCTCCTACGAGCAGTACTTC
>NA|TRBJ2-4|NA|TRBV14
CASSQANYKQGAKNIQYF
TGTGCCAGCAGCCAAGCAAACTACAAGCAGGGAGCCAAAAACATTCAGTACTTC
>NA|TRBJ2-2|NA|TRBV5-1
CASSLAAGNTGELFF
TGCGCCAGCAGCTTGGCCGCGGGGAACACCGGGGAGCTGTTTTTT
>NA|TRBJ1-2|TRBD1|TRBV29-1
CSARTGGNYGYTF
TGCAGCGCGCGAACAGGGGGAAACTATGGCTACACCTTC
>NA|TRBJ2-5|TRBD2|TRBV6-5
CASSFPGLADKETQYF
TGTGCCAGCAGTTTCCCAGGACTAGCGGATAAAGAGACCCAGTACTTC
>NA|TRBJ2-1|NA|TRBV9
CASSGQVSYNEQFF
TGTGCCAGCAGCGGACAGGTATCCTACAATGAGCAGTTCTTC
>NA|TRBJ2-2|TRBD1|TRBV7-9
CASSETDRANTGELFF
TGTGCCAGCAGCGAGACAGACAGGGCGAACACCGGGGAGCTGTTTTTT
>NA|TRBJ2-1|TRBD2|TRBV3-1
CASSQDISGSLYNEQFF
TGTGCCAGCAGCCAAGACATTAGCGGGAGTTTATACAATGAGCAGTTCTTC
>NA|TRBJ2-1|TRBD1|TRBV11-1
CASSPRTGQRQKVQSYNEQFF
TGTGCCAGCAGCCCCCGGACAGGGCAAAGACAAAAGGTTCAGTCCTACAATGAGCAGTTCTTC
>few|TRBJ2-1|NA|TRBV11-2
CASSLVVHEQFF
TGTGCCAGCAGCTTAGTTGTCCATGAGCAGTTCTTC
>NA|TRBJ1-1|TRBD1|TRBV29-1
CSVRIGQASRTEAFF
TGCAGCGTGCGTATCGGACAGGCTTCGAGAACTGAAGCTTTCTTT
>NA|TRBJ1-1|TRBD1|TRBV7-9
CASSFGQGGTEAFF
TGTGCCAGCAGCTTTGGGCAGGGGGGCACTGAAGCTTTCTTT
>NA|TRBJ1-6|NA|TRBV12-3/TRBV12-4
CASSLRARNSPLHF
TGTGCCAGCAGTTTGAGAGCGAGAAATTCACCCCTCCACTTT
>NA|TRBJ2-7|NA|TRBV5-8
CASSFRGSEQYF
TGTGCCAGCAGCTTTCGGGGGTCCGAGCAGTACTTC
>NA|TRBJ2-1|TRBD2|TRBV20-1
CSAREAGENEQFF
TGCAGTGCTAGGGAGGCGGGAGAGAATGAGCAGTTCTTC
>NA|TRBJ2-7|NA|TRBV20-1
CSARGLAAEQYF
TGCAGTGCTAGAGGGTTGGCTGCCGAGCAGTACTTC
>NA|TRBJ2-1|TRBD2|TRBV20-1
CSARGPGLAAYNEQFF
TGCAGTGCTAGAGGGCCGGGACTAGCGGCCTACAATGAGCAGTTCTTC